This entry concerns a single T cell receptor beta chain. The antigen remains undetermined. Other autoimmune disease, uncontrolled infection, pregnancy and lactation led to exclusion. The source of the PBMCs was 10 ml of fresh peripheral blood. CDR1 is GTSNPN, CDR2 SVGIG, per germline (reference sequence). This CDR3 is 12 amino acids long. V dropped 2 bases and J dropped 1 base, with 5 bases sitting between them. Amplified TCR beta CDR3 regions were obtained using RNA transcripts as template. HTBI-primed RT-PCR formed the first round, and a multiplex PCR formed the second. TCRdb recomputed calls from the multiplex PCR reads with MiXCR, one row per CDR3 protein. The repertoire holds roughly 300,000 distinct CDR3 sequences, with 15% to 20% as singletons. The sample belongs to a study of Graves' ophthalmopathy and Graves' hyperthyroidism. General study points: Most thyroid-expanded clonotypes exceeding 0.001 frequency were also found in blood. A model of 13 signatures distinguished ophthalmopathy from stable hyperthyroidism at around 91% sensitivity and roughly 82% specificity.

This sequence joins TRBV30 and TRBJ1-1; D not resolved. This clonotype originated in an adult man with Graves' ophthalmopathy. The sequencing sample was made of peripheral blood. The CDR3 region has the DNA TGTGCCTGGAGTTCGGGGAACACTGAAGCTTTCTTT. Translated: CAWSSGNTEAFF.